This paragraph reports one TCR beta chain. The same CDR3 can be traced to other DNA sequences in this sample. Generated by immunoSEQ multiplex PCR, the TCRdb table keeps only in-frame clones and is missing some. There are some 220,000 clones in the sample; 75% to 85% occur only once, and around 13% lies in the top ten. These data are taken from a study of blood T cell repertoires in COVID-19. Sequenced: peripheral blood. The sequence came from a human donor in a cohort sampled during active COVID-19.

The CDR3 region has the DNA TGCGCCAGCAGCCAAGCCGACAGAAACTATGGCTACACCTTC. Protein: CASSQADRNYGYTF. This chain uses TRBV4-3 with TRBJ1-2; tentative D call: TRBD1 (5 bases). This CDR3 spans 14 amino acids. From germline, CDR1 is LGHNA and CDR2 YSLEER. Trimming removed 1 base from V and 2 bases from J, with 8 bases in between.